This T cell receptor beta chain was sequenced during a study of blood T cell repertoires in COVID-19. The CDR3 is 15 amino acids. Germline V lookup: CDR1 MGHRA, CDR2 YSYEKL. The ends lost 2 bases at V and 6 bases at J; junction bases unmatched: 7. This clone came up once. The method was immunoSEQ multiplex PCR; TCRdb's version includes in-frame clones alone and lacks a portion of them. The table has roughly 66,000 clones, roughly nine tenths seen once; the top ten hold 6% to 9.5%. The receptor comes from a human donor in a cohort sampled during active COVID-19. This chain links TRBV4-1 with TRBJ1-2, with 9 positions matching TRBD1. The sequenced sample was peripheral blood. CDR3 in DNA: TGCGCCAGCAGCCAACCGGGACAGGGTATGGATGGCTACACCTTC. Translating gives CASSQPGQGMDGYTF.